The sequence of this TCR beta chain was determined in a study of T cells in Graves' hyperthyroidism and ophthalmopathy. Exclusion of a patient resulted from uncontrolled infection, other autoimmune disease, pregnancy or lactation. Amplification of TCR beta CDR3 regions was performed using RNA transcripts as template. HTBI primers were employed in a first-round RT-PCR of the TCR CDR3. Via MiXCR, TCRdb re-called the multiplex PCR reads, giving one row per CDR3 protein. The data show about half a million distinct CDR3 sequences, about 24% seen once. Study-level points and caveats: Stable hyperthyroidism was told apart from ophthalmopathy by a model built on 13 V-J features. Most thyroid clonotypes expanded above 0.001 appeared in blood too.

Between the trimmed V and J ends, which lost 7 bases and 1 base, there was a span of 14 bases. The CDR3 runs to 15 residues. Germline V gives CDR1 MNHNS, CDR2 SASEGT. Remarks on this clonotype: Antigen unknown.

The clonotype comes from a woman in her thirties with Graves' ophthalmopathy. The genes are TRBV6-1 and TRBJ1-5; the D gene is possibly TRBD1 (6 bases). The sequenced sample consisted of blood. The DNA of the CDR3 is TGTGCCAGCAAAGCACAGGGACTGAGCAATCAGCCCCAGCATTTT. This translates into CASKAQGLSNQPQHF.